What follows is one T cell receptor beta chain and its context. Its antigen is still unknown. Unique molecular identifiers featured in each of the TCR beta cDNA libraries. Some 500,000 cDNA molecules were obtained per 1 to 10 million input T cells. MiXCR, run by TCRdb on the PCR reads, gives a single entry per CDR3 protein. The table records hundreds of thousands of distinct CDR3 sequences, around 40% of them present only once. The data belong to a study of post-analysis software for immune sequencing data. Study-wide points: Versus controls, multiple sclerosis patients showed significantly lower diversity (normalized Chao1). Higher frequency in patients than in controls was seen for a handful of TRBV segments, with TRBV5-6, TRBV5-1 and TRBV20-1 among them. Samples from one preparation batch, clustered by F measure, grouped strongly together.

This CDR3 is built from 13 residues. Trimming cost V 3 bases and J 4 bases, with 10 bases left between them. CDR1 DFQATT and CDR2 SNEGSKA come from the germline V gene (reference sequence). The TCR originated in a girl aged 5 to 17 with multiple sclerosis. This sequence joins TRBV20-1 and TRBJ1-5; possibly TRBD1 for D (5 bases). The sample was blood. CDR3 bases: TGCAGTGCTAGGCCCGGGGGGAATCAGCCCCAGCATTTT. This codes for CSARPGGNQPQHF.